These 2 T cell receptor beta chains were sequenced from one sample in a study of neurological immune-mediated disorders. TCRdb analysed the 5' RACE reads with MiXCR anew, one entry per CDR3 protein. The sample lists 80,000 to 100,000 distinct CDR3 sequences, around 3.5% occurring once. What was sequenced was PBMCs. Receptors were obtained from a woman aged 50 to 60 with multiple sclerosis.

The V call is TRBV27, the J call TRBJ2-1; the D call may be TRBD1 or TRBD2 (5 bases each). The V gene's germline CDR1 is MNHEY and CDR2 SMNVEV (reference sequence). The V gene lost 7 bases and the J gene lost 13 bases, with 26 bases spanning the gap. The CDR3 consists of 15 residues. The CDR3 is CASIQPGKGSGIQFF. The CDR3 nucleotides are TGTGCCAGCATCCAACCGGGAAAGGGGAGTGGTATTCAGTTCTTC.

This clonotype is a singleton in its sample. One junction end disagrees with the germline gene, perhaps due to a read error. Written as DNA, the CDR3 is TGCGCCAGCTGCCTGGGGACAGATTCACCCCTCAACTTT. This encodes CASCLGTDSPLNF. The chain uses TRBV5-1 and TRBJ1-6; the match to TRBD1 covers 7 bases. The germline gives CDR1 SGHRS, CDR2 YFSETQ. CDR3 length: 13 amino acids. Complete variable domain (other parts from reference TRBV5-1 and TRBJ1-6): KAGVTQTPRYLIKTRGQQVTLSCSPISGHRSVSWYQQTPGQGLQFLFEYFSETQRNKGNFPGRFSGRQFSNSRSEMNVSTLELGDSALYLCASCLGTDSPLNFGNGTRLTVT.